This is a list of T cell receptor beta chains from one sample in a study of beta chain features in type 1 diabetes. The table came from immunoSEQ multiplex PCR; TCRdb's copy has only in-frame clones and leaves some out. The data show fewer than 350,000 clones, over 14% seen once. The specimen sequenced was naive CD4+ T cells from blood. Receptor source: a man younger than 35 with type 1 diabetes. Both conserved end residues are part of each CDR3. The D gene is left open where the match is weak. Expanded clones get a size class; other rows say once, few or many, or leave the size out.

d_call,v_call,clone_size,j_call,cdr3_aa,cdr3_nt
TRBD1,TRBV7-2,few,TRBJ2-5,CASSYRDRDQETQYF,TGTGCCAGCAGCTACCGGGACAGGGACCAAGAGACCCAGTACTTC
-,TRBV29-1,-,TRBJ2-7,CSVGARRVPYEQYF,TGCAGCGTTGGGGCCCGCAGGGTACCCTACGAGCAGTACTTC
TRBD1,TRBV7-2,-,TRBJ1-5,CASSLVGTASNQPQHF,TGTGCCAGCAGCTTAGTAGGGACAGCGAGCAATCAGCCCCAGCATTTT
-,TRBV19,few,TRBJ1-2,CASSIVSGSPAGYGYTF,TGTGCCAGTAGTATAGTTTCAGGGTCGCCAGCGGGCTATGGCTACACCTTC
-,TRBV7-8,few,TRBJ1-1,CASSPRDRVNTEAFF,TGTGCCAGCAGCCCCCGAGACAGAGTGAACACTGAAGCTTTCTTT
TRBD2,TRBV19,few,TRBJ2-5,CASRLGRRAGEETQYF,TGTGCCAGCCGACTGGGACGCCGGGCGGGGGAAGAGACCCAGTACTTC
TRBD1,TRBV5-4,-,TRBJ2-7,CASSPRGQTYEQYF,TGTGCCAGCAGCCCTAGGGGACAGACCTACGAGCAGTACTTC
-,TRBV15,-,TRBJ1-2,CATSRGGSVYGYTF,TGTGCCACCAGCAGGGGGGGAAGCGTCTATGGCTACACCTTC
-,TRBV7-9,few,TRBJ2-1,CASSPHAYNEQFF,TGTGCCAGCAGCCCCCATGCCTACAATGAGCAGTTCTTC
-,TRBV5-1,-,TRBJ1-1,CASSLGGNTEAFF,TGCGCCAGCAGCTTGGGAGGGAACACTGAAGCTTTCTTT
TRBD1,TRBV5-4,once,TRBJ2-7,CASSRDSGAYEQYF,TGTGCCAGCAGCAGGGACAGTGGCGCCTACGAGCAGTACTTC
-,TRBV2,-,TRBJ2-7,CASSEGGGEQYF,TGTGCCAGCAGTGAGGGAGGGGGCGAGCAGTACTTC
TRBD1,TRBV19,few,TRBJ2-7,CASSNRGYEQYF,TGTGCCAGTAGCAACAGGGGCTACGAGCAGTACTTC
-,TRBV14,few,TRBJ2-3,CASSQGGRSTDTQYF,TGTGCCAGCAGCCAAGGGGGCAGAAGCACAGATACGCAGTATTTT
-,TRBV7-9,-,TRBJ1-1,CASSFQGLLNTEAFF,TGTGCCAGCAGCTTCCAGGGGCTATTGAACACTGAAGCTTTCTTT
-,TRBV14,-,TRBJ1-2,CASSQDFGRNYGYTF,TGTGCCAGCAGCCAAGATTTTGGCCGTAACTATGGCTACACCTTC
-,TRBV18,-,TRBJ1-1,CASSNRETEAFF,TGTGCCAGCTCAAATAGGGAGACTGAAGCTTTCTTT
TRBD1,TRBV5-1,-,TRBJ2-2,CASGTGETGELFF,TGCGCCAGCGGGACAGGGGAAACCGGGGAGCTGTTTTTT
TRBD1,TRBV5-1,-,TRBJ2-1,CASSLQGLYNEQFF,TGCGCCAGCAGCTTACAGGGGTTGTACAATGAGCAGTTCTTC
TRBD2,TRBV7-9,few,TRBJ2-1,CASSLVAGEVNEQFF,TGTGCCAGCAGCTTAGTAGCGGGAGAGGTGAATGAGCAGTTCTTC
-,TRBV4-2,few,TRBJ1-1,CASSQGARNTEAFF,TGTGCCAGCAGCCAAGGGGCAAGGAACACTGAAGCTTTCTTT
TRBD1,TRBV30,-,TRBJ2-2,CARKGATTGELFF,TGTGCCCGGAAGGGGGCTACCACCGGGGAGCTGTTTTTT
-,TRBV9,-,TRBJ2-3,CASSVESSLDTQYF,TGTGCCAGCAGCGTAGAGAGCTCTCTAGATACGCAGTATTTT
-,TRBV7-8,few,TRBJ2-1,CASSLLPGTTYNEQFF,TGTGCCAGCAGCTTATTGCCGGGGACAACCTACAATGAGCAGTTCTTC
TRBD2,TRBV18,few,TRBJ2-1,CASSPPASGGANEQFF,TGTGCCAGCTCACCACCCGCTAGCGGGGGGGCGAATGAGCAGTTCTTC
TRBD2,TRBV28,-,TRBJ2-7,CASSFKGGGTYEQYF,TGTGCCAGCAGTTTTAAGGGCGGGGGAACCTACGAGCAGTACTTC
TRBD1,TRBV9,-,TRBJ1-6,CASSSAGQGHSPLHF,TGTGCCAGCAGCTCAGCGGGACAGGGGCATTCACCCCTCCACTTT
TRBD1,TRBV4-3,-,TRBJ2-2,CASSHNRDRGTGELFF,TGCGCCAGCAGCCACAACCGGGACAGGGGCACCGGGGAGCTGTTTTTT
-,TRBV5-1,-,TRBJ2-7,CASSLLEGSEQYF,TGCGCCAGCAGCTTGTTGGAGGGGAGCGAGCAGTACTTC
-,TRBV10-3,-,TRBJ2-7,CAISGGTGTYEQYF,TGTGCCATCAGTGGGGGAACAGGGACCTACGAGCAGTACTTC
TRBD1,TRBV30,-,TRBJ1-2,CARNRGTGYTF,TGTGCCCGGAACAGGGGGACGGGCTACACCTTC
TRBD1,TRBV7-2,few,TRBJ1-2,CASSSIQGVYGYTF,TGTGCCAGCAGCTCGATTCAGGGGGTCTATGGCTACACCTTC
TRBD1,TRBV6-5,-,TRBJ2-7,CASSYSGQDSYEQYF,TGTGCCAGCAGTTACTCTGGACAGGACTCCTACGAGCAGTACTTC
-,TRBV20-1,few,TRBJ2-7,CSARKAGEQYF,TGCAGTGCTAGAAAAGCCGGCGAGCAGTACTTC
TRBD1,TRBV28,few,TRBJ2-7,CASSALAGQGIEQYF,TGTGCCAGCAGTGCCCTTGCCGGACAGGGTATCGAGCAGTACTTC
TRBD1,TRBV5-1,few,TRBJ2-7,CASSSNTGEGEQYF,TGCGCCAGCAGCTCCAATACAGGGGAAGGAGAGCAGTACTTC
-,TRBV6-6,-,TRBJ2-3,CASSYSGGRTDTQYF,TGTGCCAGCAGTTACTCGGGTGGGCGCACAGATACGCAGTATTTT
-,TRBV29-1,many,TRBJ2-7,CSVPGPYEQYF,TGCAGCGTTCCAGGGCCATACGAGCAGTACTTC
-,TRBV29-1,few,TRBJ2-6,CSVDVSGANVLTF,TGCAGCGTTGACGTCTCTGGGGCCAACGTCCTGACTTTC
TRBD1,TRBV15,-,TRBJ2-1,CATSRGTGGNEQFF,TGTGCCACCAGCAGAGGGACAGGGGGGAATGAGCAGTTCTTC
TRBD1,TRBV28,few,TRBJ1-2,CASSSGQENYGYTF,TGTGCCAGCAGTTCGGGACAGGAGAACTATGGCTACACCTTC
-,TRBV27,few,TRBJ2-7,CASSPLGEYDEQYF,TGTGCCAGCAGTCCGCTCGGGGAGTACGACGAGCAGTACTTC
-,TRBV7-2,-,TRBJ2-1,CASSLTQGAYNEQFF,TGTGCCAGCAGCTTAACGCAAGGGGCCTACAATGAGCAGTTCTTC
-,TRBV5-1,-,TRBJ2-5,CASGAHQETQYF,TGCGCCAGCGGGGCACACCAAGAGACCCAGTACTTC
TRBD2,TRBV6-5,-,TRBJ2-5,CASGGRAGVETQYF,TGTGCCAGCGGAGGCCGAGCGGGAGTAGAGACCCAGTACTTC
-,TRBV10-3,once,TRBJ2-3,CAISPGGLNTQYF,TGTGCCATCAGCCCAGGGGGGCTTAATACGCAGTATTTT
TRBD1,TRBV28,few,TRBJ1-5,CASSRQGPRQPQHF,TGTGCCAGCAGTCGACAGGGGCCAAGGCAGCCCCAGCATTTT
TRBD1,TRBV28,few,TRBJ1-5,CASSSRQGTLNQPQHF,TGTGCCAGCAGTTCCCGACAGGGAACCCTCAATCAGCCCCAGCATTTT
-,TRBV28,few,TRBJ1-2,CASSLAKNYGYTF,TGTGCCAGCAGTTTAGCTAAGAACTATGGCTACACCTTC
-,TRBV14,few,TRBJ2-2,CASSRDRYPGSELFF,TGTGCCAGCAGCCGTGACAGGTACCCCGGATCGGAGCTGTTTTTT
-,TRBV7-9,-,TRBJ2-1,CASSPGWRRTSSYNEQFF,TGTGCCAGCAGCCCGGGGTGGAGGCGTACAAGCTCCTACAATGAGCAGTTCTTC
TRBD2,TRBV28,-,TRBJ2-5,CASSLGGTGETQYF,TGTGCCAGCAGTTTGGGGGGGACGGGAGAGACCCAGTACTTC
-,TRBV7-2,-,TRBJ2-3,CASSLGRDGTQYF,TGTGCCAGCAGCTTGGGCAGGGATGGTACGCAGTATTTT
TRBD2,TRBV7-2,-,TRBJ2-5,CASSPGLAQETQYF,TGTGCCAGCAGCCCAGGACTAGCTCAAGAGACCCAGTACTTC